The rows below give T cell receptor beta chains drawn from one sample of a study of human T cells and chemical hapten exposure. TCRdb analysed the RACE reads with MiXCR anew, one entry per CDR3 protein. The table records some 90,000 distinct CDR3 sequences, approximately 11% of them present only once. The starting material was whole blood, obtained in connection with sensitization to the hapten diphenylcyclopropenone (DPC). The receptors were sampled from a woman aged 25 to 39 with alopecia areata. Some clones in this sample may be carry-over from other donors' samples. Both conserved end residues are part of each CDR3. The D gene is left open where the match is weak. The listing skips clone size in some rows; elsewhere it reads once, few, many or a size class.

.	TRBV2	.	TRBJ2-3	TGTGCCAGCAAGGAATCTAGCACAGATACGCAGTATTTT	CASKESSTDTQYF
many	TRBV7-2	TRBD2	TRBJ2-7	TGTGCCAGCAGCCCACTGACTAGCGGGAGCGCGACTGAGCAGTACTTC	CASSPLTSGSATEQYF
many	TRBV4-1	.	TRBJ2-1	TGCGCCAGCAGCCAGGCAGGGTTGGGTTACAATGAGCAGTTCTTC	CASSQAGLGYNEQFF
.	TRBV6-2/TRBV6-3	TRBD2	TRBJ2-3	TGTGCCAGCTCTCGGGGGGAGCGGGAGACGGATACGCAGTATTTT	CASSRGERETDTQYF
many	TRBV3-1	.	TRBJ2-7	TGTGCCAGCAGCCAGTACTCACGGTCCTACGAGCAGTACTTC	CASSQYSRSYEQYF
many	TRBV10-2	.	TRBJ2-1	TGCGCCAGCAGTGGGCTTAGGGAGCACAATGAGCAGTTCTTC	CASSGLREHNEQFF
few	TRBV4-1	.	TRBJ1-1	TGCGCCAGCAGCCAAGAGGCAGGGTTCACTGAAGCTTTCTTT	CASSQEAGFTEAFF
few	TRBV20-1	.	TRBJ2-2	TGCAGTGCTAGTACGACGAACACCGGGGAGCTGTTTTTT	CSASTTNTGELFF
.	TRBV18	.	TRBJ1-6	TGTGCCAGCTCACCCGGGCAGGGGACGACGGCACCCCTCCACTTT	CASSPGQGTTAPLHF
.	TRBV2	.	TRBJ2-3	TGTGCCAGCACGACGCCGACTAGCACAGATACGCAGTATTTT	CASTTPTSTDTQYF
many	TRBV20-1	.	TRBJ2-5	TGCAGTGCTAGAGATTTTACGGGGCTGGAGACCCAGTACTTC	CSARDFTGLETQYF
few	TRBV3-1	.	TRBJ1-3	TGTGCCAGCAGCCAAGATGCCAGGGCTGGAAACACCATATATTTT	CASSQDARAGNTIYF
few	TRBV20-1	.	TRBJ2-1	TGCAGTGCGAGTCGTGCTAACTACAATGAGCAGTTCTTC	CSASRANYNEQFF
few	TRBV29-1	TRBD1	TRBJ2-7	TGCAGCGTTGAAGGGACAGGGAATACCTACGAGCAGTACTTC	CSVEGTGNTYEQYF
many	TRBV27	TRBD2	TRBJ2-7	TGTGCCAGCAGTTTTAGCGGGAGTTGGGTCTACGAGCAGTACTTC	CASSFSGSWVYEQYF
few	TRBV18	TRBD1	TRBJ2-3	TGTGCCAGCTCGCCGGGACAGGGGGCAACAGATACGCAGTATTTT	CASSPGQGATDTQYF
many	TRBV28	.	TRBJ2-4	TGTGCCAGCAGTTTCAGCACAGGAAACATTCAGTACTTC	CASSFSTGNIQYF
many	TRBV19	.	TRBJ1-5	TGTGCCAGTAGACGGGACTCATCACACTATAGCAATCAGCCCCAGCATTTT	CASRRDSSHYSNQPQHF
.	TRBV24-1	.	TRBJ2-3	TGTGCCACCAGTGATTCCCAGGGGCTCGGAGATACGCAGTATTTT	CATSDSQGLGDTQYF
many	TRBV10-3	.	TRBJ2-5	TGTGCCATCGGACAAACCTCAGAGACCCAGTACTTC	CAIGQTSETQYF
.	TRBV28	.	TRBJ1-6	TGTGCCAGCAGTTTAAGAGGAACCAATAATTCACCCCTCCACTTT	CASSLRGTNNSPLHF
.	TRBV28	.	TRBJ1-2	TGTGCCAGCAGTCCACAGGGTGGCTATGGCTACACCTTC	CASSPQGGYGYTF
many	TRBV7-2	.	TRBJ2-3	TGTGCCAGCAGCTCTCAGTCGGGGTTCGACACAGATACGCAGTATTTT	CASSSQSGFDTDTQYF
.	TRBV2	.	TRBJ2-2	TGTGTCAGCAGTGAAGCAGGGGTGAGGACCGGGGAGCTGTTTTTT	CVSSEAGVRTGELFF
few	TRBV10-3	.	TRBJ1-1	TGTGCCACAGGACAGAACACTGAAGCTTTCTTT	CATGQNTEAFF
.	TRBV7-9	.	TRBJ2-1	TGTGCCAGCAGCTTACCAAGCTCCTACAATGAGCAGTTCTTC	CASSLPSSYNEQFF
.	TRBV6-1	TRBD2	TRBJ2-2	TGTGCCAGCAGAGGGACTAGCGGGGGGATCGGGGAGCTGTTTTTT	CASRGTSGGIGELFF
many	TRBV7-8	TRBD1	TRBJ1-4	TGTGCCAGCAGCTTAGGAAGGACAGGGGATGAAAAACTGTTTTTT	CASSLGRTGDEKLFF
.	TRBV20-1	.	TRBJ2-1	TGCAGTGCAGGGGACAGCGGGAGCTCCTACAATGAGCAGTTCTTC	CSAGDSGSSYNEQFF
.	TRBV7-6	TRBD1	TRBJ1-1	TGTGCCAGCAGCCCGACTTCAGACAGGGCTGAAGCTTTCTTT	CASSPTSDRAEAFF
once	TRBV20-1	.	TRBJ2-1	TGCAGCTCCCTCCAGGCGACCTACAATGAGCAGTTCTTC	CSSLQATYNEQFF
few	TRBV2	.	TRBJ1-1	TGTGCCAGCAGTGGGGGGCGGCAGGGCCCGACTCGGGCTTTCTTT	CASSGGRQGPTRAFF
many	TRBV28	.	TRBJ1-2	TGTGCCAGCAGTCAAGGCGTGGGTGGCTACACCTTC	CASSQGVGGYTF
many	TRBV5-1	.	TRBJ2-5	TGCGCCAGCAGCACAACCCAGGGATACCAAGAGACCCAGTACTTC	CASSTTQGYQETQYF
.	TRBV20-1	TRBD2	TRBJ2-1	TGCAGTGCTACCCTGGGGAGCTGGGGACTAGCTTCCCGCGAGCAGTTCTTC	CSATLGSWGLASREQFF
.	TRBV3-1	TRBD2	TRBJ2-7	TGTGCCAGCAGCCACCTAGCGGGAACCAGCGAGCAGTACTTC	CASSHLAGTSEQYF
many	TRBV18	TRBD1	TRBJ1-4	TGTGCCAGCTCACCACGGACCGGGACAGATAATGAAAAACTGTTTTTT	CASSPRTGTDNEKLFF
few	TRBV4-2	.	TRBJ1-1	TGTGCCAGCAGCCAAGGACTGACGTGGACTGAAGCTTTCTTT	CASSQGLTWTEAFF
many	TRBV13	TRBD2	TRBJ2-7	TGTGCCAGCAGCCCCATAGACCGCCAGGGACTAGCGGGAGAAGTACCCTACGAGCAGTACTTC	CASSPIDRQGLAGEVPYEQYF
many	TRBV27	TRBD2	TRBJ2-1	TGTGCCAGCAGAAACATACCCGGGACTAGCGTCCCCGAGTTTGTGAATGAGCAGTTCTTC	CASRNIPGTSVPEFVNEQFF
few	TRBV20-1	.	TRBJ2-5	TGCAGTGTAAGAGCGGGTCGGCAAGAGACCCAGTACTTC	CSVRAGRQETQYF
few	TRBV18	.	TRBJ2-3	TGTGCCAGCTCACCACCGCTAGAAACAGATACGCAGTATTTT	CASSPPLETDTQYF
.	TRBV6-6	.	TRBJ1-5	TGTGCCAGCAGTTACCTAAATCAGCCCCAGCATTTT	CASSYLNQPQHF
.	TRBV28	TRBD1	TRBJ2-1	TGTGCCAGCAGATCGACAGGGGGGGCGGGCAATGAGCAGTTCTTC	CASRSTGGAGNEQFF
many	TRBV30	.	TRBJ1-3	TGTGCCTGGAGAGGCTCTGGAAACACCATATATTTT	CAWRGSGNTIYF
many	TRBV28	TRBD1	TRBJ2-2	TGTGCCAGCAAGACAGGGATGGACACCGGGGAGCTGTTTTTT	CASKTGMDTGELFF
many	TRBV7-6	.	TRBJ2-1	TGTGCCAGCAGCTTAGCGCGGCTAGCGACCTACAATGAGCAGTTCTTC	CASSLARLATYNEQFF
many	TRBV11-2	TRBD2	TRBJ2-1	TGTGCCAGCAGCTTAGACGGGCGGAGTAAGGCGGGAGTAAGCAATGAGCAGTTCTTC	CASSLDGRSKAGVSNEQFF
many	TRBV12-3/TRBV12-4	TRBD1	TRBJ1-2	TGTGCCAGCAGTTTCACAGGGGACTATGGCTACACCTTC	CASSFTGDYGYTF
.	TRBV10-3	.	TRBJ1-1	TGTGCCATCAGTGGCCTCCCCCCGAACACTGAAGCTTTCTTT	CAISGLPPNTEAFF
many	TRBV4-1	.	TRBJ1-2	TGCGCCAGCAGCCAAGATTCTGCTATAACTTCTCTCTCTGGCTACACCTTC	CASSQDSAITSLSGYTF
.	TRBV19	TRBD1	TRBJ1-4	TGTGCCAGTAGTGGGGGGACAGTTAATGAAAAACTGTTTTTT	CASSGGTVNEKLFF
.	TRBV10-3	TRBD1	TRBJ1-6	TGTGCCACCTGCTACAGGGGAAATAGTTCACCCCTCCACTTT	CATCYRGNSSPLHF
few	TRBV12-3/TRBV12-4	.	TRBJ1-1	TGTGCCAGCAGTTTGGACAGAACATGGACTGAAGCTTTCTTT	CASSLDRTWTEAFF
few	TRBV28	.	TRBJ2-1	TGTGCCAGCAGTTCTGGTAGCGTGTATGAGCAGTTCTTC	CASSSGSVYEQFF
many	TRBV19	TRBD1	TRBJ2-5	TGTGCCAGTGCAGGGGGCGAGACCCAGTACTTC	CASAGGETQYF
.	TRBV10-3	TRBD1	TRBJ1-1	TGTGCCATCAGTGAGTCACTTACAGGGGGCGGCACTGAAGCTTTCTTT	CAISESLTGGGTEAFF
many	TRBV5-1	.	TRBJ2-2	TGCGCCAGCAGCTTGGGCAACACCGGGGAGCTGTTTTTT	CASSLGNTGELFF
many	TRBV5-1	.	TRBJ2-7	TGCGCCAGCAGCCTACAGGCGTCGATTTCCTACGAGCAGTACTTC	CASSLQASISYEQYF
once	TRBV12-3/TRBV12-4	.	TRBJ1-5	TGTGCCAGCAGGCCGGACATGGTGCGGCCCCAGCATTTT	CASRPDMVRPQHF